The T cell receptor (beta chain) described here comes from a study of identifying expanded T cells in peripheral blood. Only in-frame clones appear in the TCRdb table, and some are missing; sequencing was by immunoSEQ multiplex PCR. In the table there are approximately 86,000 clones, around 83% of which are singletons. No infections or other immune events were documented during collection. Points on this clone: Its antigen is not known.

The trim removed 6 bases at V and 1 base at J, leaving 1 base unmatched. The V gene's germline CDR1 is SNHLY and CDR2 FYNNEI. CDR3 length: 13 amino acids. Study-wide points: Differentially abundant clones: around 1.2 between replicates, 16.4 at about two weeks, less than 20 at four. Variance in clone template counts between approximately 2-week samples significantly increased with total template count across all healthy donors.

Sequencing was done on a sample of blood. This TCR derives from a person between 18 and 70 years old in good health. The chain uses TRBV2 and TRBJ2-7, with 9 positions matching TRBD2. CDR3 nucleotide sequence: TGTGCCAGCAGGCTAGCGGGGTCCTACGAGCAGTACTTC. Its translation is CASRLAGSYEQYF.